This T cell receptor (beta chain) was sequenced for a study of early T cells in non-severe SARS-CoV-2 infection. A single record per CDR3 protein comes from TCRdb applying MiXCR to the 5' RACE reads. The sample contains over 50,000 distinct CDR3 sequences, over 10% of which appear only once. Deletions cut 5 bases from V and 0 bases from J, with 16 bases between. Germline V CDR1 and CDR2: SGHVS, FQNEAQ. This CDR3 is 17 amino acids long. The V gene is TRBV7-8, the J gene TRBJ2-2, with D perhaps matching TRBD2 (6 bases). This TCR was recovered from an adult who was a healthcare worker with PCR-confirmed SARS-CoV-2 infection or an uninfected control (not recorded which). Sequencing was done on a sample of whole blood. CDR3 loop: CASSQAGRLTNTGELFF. Here the CDR3 DNA reads TGTGCCAGCAGCCAAGCGGGCCGACTTACGAACACCGGGGAGCTGTTTTTT. Based on the CDR3 plus reference TRBV7-8 and TRBJ2-2, the full variable domain is GAGVSQSPRYKVAKRGQDVALRCDPISGHVSLFWYQQALGQGPEFLTYFQNEAQLDKSGLPSDRFFAERPEGSVSTLKIQRTQQEDSAVYLCASSQAGRLTNTGELFFGEGSRLTVL.